The 11 T cell receptor beta chains in this list originate from one sample, sequenced in a study of T cells expressing NK-cell markers. No DNA is given; TCRdb re-called the 5' RACE reads and lists each CDR3 protein once. The table gives some 150,000 distinct CDR3 sequences; the top ten clones make up approximately 35% of it. Sequenced sample: blood T cells: a sorted CD56 or NKG2C T cell subset, CD4+ or CD8+ T cells, or bulk PBMC T cells (not recorded which). These receptors came from a woman aged 45-65 years in good health.

CDR3 protein: CASTSAGGLADTQYF. The chain carries TRBV28 and TRBJ2-3; the TRBD2 assignment by TCRdb is unverifiable without DNA. From germline, CDR1 is MDHEN and CDR2 SYDVKM. The length of the CDR3 is 15 residues.

The chain joins TRBV2 to TRBJ1-2; TCRdb names TRBD1, which stays unverified in the absence of DNA. The CDR3 is 13 amino acids. Per germline, CDR1 SNHLY and CDR2 FYNNEI. CDR3 loop: CASWETGEYGYTF.

The chain is built from TRBV6-4 and TRBJ2-2; the D call from TCRdb, TRBD2, cannot be confirmed without DNA. CDR3 length equals 16 residues. CDR1 and CDR2 from the germline V gene are MRHNA and SNTAGT. The CDR3 sequence is CASSDSTAGGSGELFF.

This chain uses TRBV20-1 with TRBJ2-3; TCRdb designates TRBD2, a call that cannot be tested without DNA. CDR1 is DFQATT, CDR2 SNEGSKA, per germline (reference sequence). There are 16 residues in the CDR3. The CDR3 here is CSARDGSGIRTDTQYF.

The J gene is TRBJ2-3, the V gene TRBV2. Germline V gene data show CDR1 as SNHLY and CDR2 as FYNNEI. The CDR3 consists of 13 residues. This CDR3 is CASFDNRADTQYF. Full variable domain (rest looked up from reference TRBV2 and TRBJ2-3): EPEVTQTPSHQVTQMGQEVILRCVPISNHLYFYWYRQILGQKVEFLVSFYNNEISEKSEIFDDQFSVERPDGSNFTLKIRSTKLEDSAMYFCASFDNRADTQYFGPGTRLTVL.

The gene calls are TRBV24-1 and TRBJ2-5; TCRdb outputs TRBD2, but without DNA this stays unchecked. CDR1 is KGHDR and CDR2 is SFDVKD in the germline V gene. The CDR3 totals 16 residues. The CDR3 loop is CATSERDSSAWETQYF.

CDR3 residues: CASSPEGVTGNTIYF. The rearrangement links TRBV5-1 to TRBJ1-3; checking the TCRdb D call of TRBD1 is not possible without DNA. There are 15 residues in the CDR3. In germline, CDR1 is SGHRS, CDR2 YFSETQ.

This rearrangement joins TRBV4-1 to TRBJ1-5. Germline V lookup: CDR1 MGHRA, CDR2 YSYEKL. CDR3 length: 14 amino acids. CDR3 sequence: CASRESGSNQPQHF.

The rearrangement joins TRBV24-1 to TRBJ1-1. The CDR3 covers 12 residues. The germline gives CDR1 KGHDR, CDR2 SFDVKD. CDR3 in amino acids: CATSSVNTEAFF.

The genes are TRBV21-1 and TRBJ1-5; TCRdb indicates TRBD1, and absent DNA this call remains unverified. TRBV21-1 represents a pseudogene. The CDR3 runs to 16 residues. CDR3 region: CASSTIGTRRNQPQHF.

This chain joins TRBV30 and TRBJ2-1; TCRdb's assignment of TRBD2 cannot be checked, as there is no DNA. There are 14 residues in the CDR3. Germline-derived CDR1 and CDR2 are GTSNPN and SVGIG (reference sequence). This CDR3 is CAGRLAGRGNEQFF.